The 28 T cell receptor beta chains in this list originate from one sample, sequenced in a study of T cells after yellow fever vaccination. TCRdb processed the 5' RACE reads anew with MiXCR; each CDR3 protein has one entry. This repertoire shows 110,000 to 150,000 distinct CDR3 sequences, 6.6% found once; its top ten account for about 0.61%. The sample here was CD4+ T cells sorted from PBMCs, taken 10 days after the yellow fever booster vaccination. Source of these receptors: a man under 40 who received the YFV17D yellow fever vaccine.

The chain employs TRBV5-4 and TRBJ2-7; 14 nucleotides line up with TRBD2. CDR3 length equals 18 residues. Germline V lookup: CDR1 SGHNT, CDR2 YYREEE (reference sequence). V was pared by 3 bases and J by 2 bases, with 10 bases of the junction left unmatched. CDR3 DNA: TGTGCCAGCAGCTCTACCGGGACTAGCGGGAGAACCCCCTACGAGCAGTACTTC. This translates into CASSSTGTSGRTPYEQYF.

The sample holds many counts of this clonotype. The chain couples TRBV6-5 to TRBJ2-3, with D maybe TRBD1 (6 bases). CDR1 is MNHEY, CDR2 SVGAGI, per germline. The V and J ends lost 0 bases and 4 bases respectively, with 11 bases between them. The CDR3 contains 15 residues. CDR3 amino acids: CASSYSRQGPDTQYF. DNA of the CDR3: TGTGCCAGCAGTTACTCGAGGCAGGGGCCAGATACGCAGTATTTT.

This clonotype was observed a handful of times. V is TRBV3-1 and J is TRBJ2-7; D is unresolved. This CDR3 is 13 amino acids long. Germline-derived CDR1 and CDR2 are LGHDT and YNNKEL (reference sequence). V lost 1 base and J 6 bases, leaving 10 bases between the germline ends. CDR3 sequence: CASSQVGFSEQYF. The DNA of the CDR3 is TGTGCCAGCAGCCAAGTGGGGTTTTCCGAGCAGTACTTC.

The gene calls are TRBV7-3 and TRBJ2-2; D gene ambiguous. This CDR3 is 13 amino acids long. V lost 8 bases, J lost 4 bases, and 11 bases lay in between. CDR1 is SGHTA and CDR2 is FQGTGA in the germline V gene. CDR3 in DNA: TGTGCCAGCTCTGCCGTTTCCACCGGGGAGCTGTTTTTT. It specifies CASSAVSTGELFF.

This clonotype was counted at least ten times. V gene TRBV10-1 combines with J gene TRBJ2-1; 11 nucleotides align to TRBD1. Germline lookup yields CDR1 WNHNN and CDR2 SYGVQD (reference sequence). V shed 5 bases, J shed 8 bases, and the junction held 5 bases outside the gene matches. This CDR3 spans 14 amino acids. CDR3 amino acids: CASSRTGGMDEQFF. The CDR3 DNA reads as TGCGCCAGCAGTAGGACAGGGGGCATGGATGAGCAGTTCTTC.

This clonotype showed up many times. This chain links TRBV20-1 with TRBJ1-2; TRBD1 aligns across 9 bases. Germline V gives CDR1 DFQATT, CDR2 SNEGSKA (reference sequence). There are 14 residues in the CDR3. V trimming: 7 bases; J trimming: 4 bases; junction bases outside the gene matches: 10. The CDR3 nucleotides are TGCAGTGGGAGGGACAGGGCGGCCCTCTATGGCTACACCTTC. Protein sequence: CSGRDRAALYGYTF.

In this sample, this clonotype turned up a few times. The CDR3 here is CASSPQGRVTDTQYF. The CDR3 bases are TGTGCCAGCAGCCCCCAAGGGAGAGTGACAGATACGCAGTATTTT. The V and J genes are TRBV11-2 and TRBJ2-3; D possibly corresponds to TRBD2 (5 bases). The germline V gene has CDR1 SGHAT and CDR2 FQNNGV. The CDR3 has 15 amino acids. Trimming took 5 bases from V and 3 from J, leaving 15 bases between them.

In its sample, this clonotype was seen many times. The J gene is TRBJ2-1, the V gene TRBV9; no firm D call. Deletions cut 0 bases from V and 6 bases from J, with 13 bases between. CDR1 and CDR2 (germline): SGDLS, YYNGEE. The CDR3 consists of 15 residues. The CDR3 nucleotides are TGTGCCAGCAGCGTAGCTGGGGATATCCTCAATGAGCAGTTCTTC. Its translation is CASSVAGDILNEQFF.

This clonotype has a count of ten or more. The J gene is TRBJ1-2, the V gene TRBV5-1, with 8 positions matching TRBD1. The germline gives CDR1 SGHRS, CDR2 YFSETQ. CDR3 length: 13 residues. The trim removed 4 bases at V and 4 bases at J, leaving 3 bases unmatched. CDR3 loop: CASSAGGSYGYTF. Written as DNA, the CDR3 is TGCGCCAGCAGCGCAGGGGGCTCCTATGGCTACACCTTC.

This clonotype was seen repeatedly, ten times or more. The V gene is TRBV7-2, the J gene TRBJ2-2; possible D gene TRBD1, 5 bases. The V gene lost 6 bases and the J gene lost 0 bases, with 11 bases spanning the gap. The germline gives CDR1 SGHTA, CDR2 FQGNSA. This CDR3 has 15 amino acids. The CDR3 region has the DNA TGTGCCAGCAGTCCCCAGGGCACGAACACCGGGGAGCTGTTTTTT. This codes for CASSPQGTNTGELFF.

This chain connects TRBV6-1 to TRBJ2-1; D is uncertain. CDR1 is MNHNS, CDR2 SASEGT, per germline. CDR3 size: 14 residues. V shed 4 bases and J shed 1 base, with 8 bases lying between them. The CDR3 reads CASSGLGSYNEQFF. In DNA form, the CDR3 reads TGTGCCAGCAGTGGACTCGGGTCCTACAATGAGCAGTTCTTC.

This clonotype was observed at least ten times. This chain connects TRBV10-3 to TRBJ2-5; 7 bases match TRBD2. The germline CDR1 and CDR2 sequences are ENHRY and SYGVKD. The CDR3 runs to 17 residues. The J segment lost 0 bases and the V segment lost 1 base, leaving 8 bases of the junction unmatched. The CDR3, as DNA: TGTGCCATCAGTGAGTACGGGCGGGAGAGTTACCAAGAGACCCAGTACTTC. It encodes CAISEYGRESYQETQYF.

This clonotype was observed at least ten times. The chain uses TRBV4-2 and TRBJ2-1, with no clear D. This CDR3 contains 15 residues. Trimming left V 4 bases short and J 3 bases short, with 13 bases between. Germline values: CDR1 LGHNA, CDR2 YNFKEQ. The DNA of the CDR3 is TGTGCCAGCAGCCCCCGAGAGAACCGCTACAATGAGCAGTTCTTC. This encodes CASSPRENRYNEQFF.

This clonotype was recorded at least ten times. The V gene is TRBV20-1, the J gene TRBJ2-7; the D call may be TRBD1 or TRBD2 (5 bases each). With 0 bases removed from V and 2 bases from J, the gap between germline ends came to 8 bases. The CDR3 extends over 13 amino acids. Germline loops: CDR1 DFQATT, CDR2 SNEGSKA (reference sequence). The CDR3 bases are TGCAGTGCTAGAGATCTGGGGGCCTACGAGCAGTACTTC. Encoded protein: CSARDLGAYEQYF.

This clonotype was picked up many times. The rearrangement uses TRBV4-3 and TRBJ2-1; D might be TRBD1 (5 bases). The CDR3 loop spans 17 amino acids. With 2 bases removed from V and 1 base from J, the gap between germline ends came to 15 bases. Germline-derived CDR1 and CDR2 are LGHNA and YSLEER. CDR3 coding DNA: TGCGCCAGCAGCCAAAGGGGAATGGCTGGTTCCTACAATGAGCAGTTCTTC. Its protein product is CASSQRGMAGSYNEQFF.

This clonotype was seen repeatedly, ten times or more. The CDR3 coding sequence is TGTGCCAGCAGCCCGGTAGCGGGAGGGCCAGTTGAGCAGTTCTTC. It translates to CASSPVAGGPVEQFF. The chain employs TRBV7-2 and TRBJ2-1, with 11 bases identical to TRBD2. Per the germline V gene, CDR1 is SGHTA and CDR2 is FQGNSA. The CDR3 covers 15 residues. Losses at the gene ends were 5 bases for V and 9 bases for J; bases not matched to a gene: 9.

This clonotype was seen repeatedly, ten times or more. The chain carries TRBV18 and TRBJ1-5; unclear D gene. The CDR3 loop spans 14 amino acids. Germline V gene lookup returns CDR1 KGHSH and CDR2 LQKENI. V gave up 3 bases and J gave up 1 base, with 7 bases separating them. CDR3 residues: CASSPLQSNQPQHF. For the CDR3, the DNA is TGTGCCAGCTCACCTCTACAGAGCAATCAGCCCCAGCATTTT. Filled out from reference TRBV18 and TRBJ1-5, the complete variable domain reads NAGVMQNPRHLVRRRGQEARLRCSPMKGHSHVYWYRQLPEEGLKFMVYLQKENIIDESGMPKERFSAEFPKEGPSILRIQQVVRGDSAAYFCASSPLQSNQPQHFGDGTRLSIL.

This clonotype was recorded at least ten times. This rearrangement joins TRBV2 to TRBJ1-2, with 8 nucleotides matching TRBD1. The length of the CDR3 is 14 residues. CDR1 and CDR2 (germline): SNHLY, FYNNEI. Trimming took 7 bases from V and 5 from J; bases not matched to a gene: 9. Written as DNA, the CDR3 is TGTGCCAGCACCGGACAGGGTTCGGGATATGGCTACACCTTC. Translated, it gives CASTGQGSGYGYTF.

This clonotype was seen repeatedly, ten times or more. This sequence joins TRBV5-1 and TRBJ2-7, with 7 positions matching TRBD1. Unmatched junction bases numbered 5, after V lost 7 bases and J lost 1 base. Germline V CDR1 and CDR2: SGHRS, YFSETQ. The CDR3 sequence is 13 residues long. Written as DNA, the CDR3 is TGCGCCAGCCGGGACAGCTCTTCCTACGAGCAGTACTTC. This sequence encodes CASRDSSSYEQYF.

This clonotype appeared a few times. Here the CDR3 reads CASENGASNYGYTF. The DNA for the CDR3 is TGTGCCTCAGAGAATGGAGCTAGTAACTATGGCTACACCTTC. The rearrangement links TRBV10-3 to TRBJ1-2; no clear D. Germline V lookup: CDR1 ENHRY, CDR2 SYGVKD. Deletions cut 11 bases from V and 1 base from J, with 17 bases between. This CDR3 has 14 amino acids.

In this sample, this clonotype turned up many times. This chain uses TRBV7-2 with TRBJ2-5; 7 bases agree with TRBD2. Per the germline V gene, CDR1 is SGHTA and CDR2 is FQGNSA. Trimming at V came to 2 bases and at J to 1 base, leaving 7 bases not matched to a gene. The CDR3 has 16 amino acids. The CDR3 coding sequence is TGTGCCAGCAGCTTATCCCCGGGACTACTCCAAGAGACCCAGTACTTC. As protein: CASSLSPGLLQETQYF.

This clonotype was recorded at least ten times. This chain links TRBV7-8 with TRBJ2-1, with TRBD2 identical over 8 bases. J was trimmed by 7 bases and V by 2 bases; bases with no gene match: 7. Per germline, CDR1 SGHVS and CDR2 FQNEAQ. CDR3 length equals 15 residues. The CDR3 nucleotides read TGTGCCAGCAGCTTACAGACACTAGCGGCAAATGAGCAGTTCTTC. This codes for CASSLQTLAANEQFF. The complete variable domain, with remaining parts taken from reference TRBV7-8 and TRBJ2-1, reads GAGVSQSPRYKVAKRGQDVALRCDPISGHVSLFWYQQALGQGPEFLTYFQNEAQLDKSGLPSDRFFAERPEGSVSTLKIQRTQQEDSAVYLCASSLQTLAANEQFFGPGTRLTVL.

In this sample, this clonotype turned up a few times. The chain carries TRBV6-1 and TRBJ1-1; unclear D gene. Between the trimmed V and J ends, which lost 5 bases and 7 bases, there was a span of 14 bases. This CDR3 has 13 residues. Germline CDR1 and CDR2: MNHNS and SASEGT. The CDR3 region is CASSRTRANEAFF. CDR3 DNA sequence: TGTGCCAGCAGTCGAACCCGGGCCAATGAAGCTTTCTTT.

Many counts were recorded for this clonotype. The chain links TRBV29-1 to TRBJ2-7; 7 bases match TRBD2. V trimming: 4 bases; J trimming: 2 bases; junction bases outside the gene matches: 2. From germline, CDR1 is SQVTM and CDR2 ANQGSEA. The CDR3 loop spans 12 amino acids. The CDR3 DNA is TGCAGCGTTGGGGAGGGGCCCTACGAGCAGTACTTC. It yields the protein CSVGEGPYEQYF.

This clonotype was recorded at least ten times. The rearrangement links TRBV20-1 to TRBJ2-3; 7 bases agree with TRBD2. CDR1 is DFQATT, CDR2 SNEGSKA, per germline (reference sequence). The CDR3 loop spans 16 amino acids. Trimming at V came to 5 bases and at J to 2 bases, leaving 13 bases not matched to a gene. As DNA, the CDR3 is TGCAGTGCTCGAAGGGGAAAAGCGGGAAACACAGATACGCAGTATTTT. As protein: CSARRGKAGNTDTQYF.

This clonotype was seen many times. The genes are TRBV7-8 and TRBJ2-3, with D tentatively TRBD2 (5 bases). The V and J ends lost 6 bases and 0 bases respectively, with 13 bases between them. The CDR3 runs 15 residues. Germline assignment: CDR1 SGHVS and CDR2 FQNEAQ. This CDR3 reads CASSSRESSTDTQYF. The DNA for the CDR3 is TGTGCCAGCAGTTCAAGGGAGTCTAGCACAGATACGCAGTATTTT.

This clonotype was observed at least ten times. This chain links TRBV20-1 with TRBJ1-5; D uncertain. V lost 6 bases and J 4 bases, leaving 13 bases between the germline ends. This CDR3 spans 13 amino acids. Germline loops: CDR1 DFQATT, CDR2 SNEGSKA (reference sequence). CDR3 DNA sequence: TGCAGTGCCAGACCTACAGTGAATCAGCCCCAGCATTTT. It codes for CSARPTVNQPQHF.

This clonotype was found many times. The chain uses TRBV4-2 and TRBJ1-1; D is possibly TRBD1 (5 bases). CDR1 is LGHNA, CDR2 YNFKEQ, per germline. The V end was cut by 2 bases, the J end by 1 base, with 20 bases between. The CDR3 consists of 18 residues. The CDR3 DNA follows: TGTGCCAGCAGCCAACAACTAACTACCGGGACGGCGAACACTGAAGCTTTCTTT. It is translated as CASSQQLTTGTANTEAFF.